The TCR beta chain described here comes from a study of blood T cell repertoires in COVID-19. Study-wide context: T cells, B-cell-depleted T cells, or PBMCs supplied cDNA or gDNA.

Sequenced by immunoSEQ multiplex PCR; TCRdb stores in-frame clones only, minus some. The sample shows 65,000 to 85,000 clones, more than 75% of them seen only once. Trimming cost V 6 bases and J 2 bases; bases outside gene matches: 9. The germline V gene has CDR1 MNHEY and CDR2 SMNVEV (reference sequence). The CDR3 length is 16 residues. This rearrangement joins TRBV27 to TRBJ1-3; TRBD1 aligns across 8 bases. The receptor's source is a human donor in a cohort sampled during active COVID-19. Sequencing was done on a sample of peripheral blood. The CDR3 loop is CASRYPDRGPGNTIYF. DNA for the CDR3: TGTGCCAGCAGGTATCCAGACAGGGGACCTGGAAACACCATATATTTT.